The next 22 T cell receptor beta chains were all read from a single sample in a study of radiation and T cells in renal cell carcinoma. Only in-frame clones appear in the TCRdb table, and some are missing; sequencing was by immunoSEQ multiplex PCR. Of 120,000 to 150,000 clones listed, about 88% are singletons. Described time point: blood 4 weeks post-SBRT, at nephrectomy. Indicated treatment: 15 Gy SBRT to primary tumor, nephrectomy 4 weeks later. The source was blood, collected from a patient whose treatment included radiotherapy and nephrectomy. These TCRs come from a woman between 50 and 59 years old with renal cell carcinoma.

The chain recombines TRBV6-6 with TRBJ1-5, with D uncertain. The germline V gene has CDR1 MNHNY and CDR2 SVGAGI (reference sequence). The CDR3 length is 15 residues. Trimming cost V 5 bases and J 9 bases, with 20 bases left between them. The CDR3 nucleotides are TGTGCCAGCAGTAGCGGCTCCGGGGTGCGTCGGCCCCAGCATTTT. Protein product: CASSSGSGVRRPQHF.

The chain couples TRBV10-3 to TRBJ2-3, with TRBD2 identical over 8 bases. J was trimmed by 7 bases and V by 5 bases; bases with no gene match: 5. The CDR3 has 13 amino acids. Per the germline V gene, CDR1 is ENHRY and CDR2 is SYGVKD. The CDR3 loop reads CAISSGSENTQYF. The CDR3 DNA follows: TGTGCCATCAGTAGCGGGAGCGAGAATACGCAGTATTTT.

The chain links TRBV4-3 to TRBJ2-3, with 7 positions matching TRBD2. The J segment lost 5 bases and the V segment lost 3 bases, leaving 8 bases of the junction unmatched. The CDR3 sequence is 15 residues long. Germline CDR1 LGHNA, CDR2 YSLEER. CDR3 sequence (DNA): TGCGCCAGCAGCCAGACGAGCGGGGCTAAAGATACGCAGTATTTT. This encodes CASSQTSGAKDTQYF.

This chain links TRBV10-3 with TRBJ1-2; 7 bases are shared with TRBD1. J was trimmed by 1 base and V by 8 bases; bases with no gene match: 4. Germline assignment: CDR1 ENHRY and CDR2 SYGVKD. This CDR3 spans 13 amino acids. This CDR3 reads CAIGDSSNYGYTF. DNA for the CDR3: TGTGCCATCGGGGACAGTAGTAACTATGGCTACACCTTC.

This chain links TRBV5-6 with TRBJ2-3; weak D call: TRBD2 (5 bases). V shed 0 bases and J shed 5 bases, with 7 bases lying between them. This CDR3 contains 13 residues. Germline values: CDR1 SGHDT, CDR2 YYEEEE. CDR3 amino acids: CASSLGAGDTQYF. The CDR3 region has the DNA TGTGCCAGCAGCTTGGGGGCGGGAGATACGCAGTATTTT. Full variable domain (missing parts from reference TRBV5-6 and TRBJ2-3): DAGVTQSPTHLIKTRGQQVTLRCSPKSGHDTVSWYQQALGQGPQFIFQYYEEEERQRGNFPDRFSGHQFPNYSSELNVNALLLGDSALYLCASSLGAGDTQYFGPGTRLTVL.

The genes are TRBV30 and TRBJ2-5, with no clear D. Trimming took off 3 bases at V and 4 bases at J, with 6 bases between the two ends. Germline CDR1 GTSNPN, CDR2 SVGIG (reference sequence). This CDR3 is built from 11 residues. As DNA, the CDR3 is TGTGCCTGGAGACGGAGAGAGACCCAGTACTTC. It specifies CAWRRRETQYF.

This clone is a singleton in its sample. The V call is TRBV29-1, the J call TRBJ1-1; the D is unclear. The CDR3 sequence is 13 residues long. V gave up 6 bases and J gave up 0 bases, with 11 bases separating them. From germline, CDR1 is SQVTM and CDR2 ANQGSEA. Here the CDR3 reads CSVETRLNTEAFF. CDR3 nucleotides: TGCAGCGTCGAAACACGTTTGAACACTGAAGCTTTCTTT.

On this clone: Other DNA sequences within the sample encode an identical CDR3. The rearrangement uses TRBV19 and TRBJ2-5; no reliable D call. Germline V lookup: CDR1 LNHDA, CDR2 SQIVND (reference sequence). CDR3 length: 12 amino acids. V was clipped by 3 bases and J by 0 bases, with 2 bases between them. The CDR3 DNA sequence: TGTGCCAGTAGTATTGACCAAGAGACCCAGTACTTC. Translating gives CASSIDQETQYF.

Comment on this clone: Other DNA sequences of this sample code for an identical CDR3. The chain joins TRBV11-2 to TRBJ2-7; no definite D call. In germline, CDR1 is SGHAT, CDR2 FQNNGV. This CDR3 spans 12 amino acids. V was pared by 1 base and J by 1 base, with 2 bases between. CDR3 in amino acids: CASSLVSYEQYF. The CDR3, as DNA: TGTGCCAGCAGCTTAGTGTCCTACGAGCAGTACTTC.

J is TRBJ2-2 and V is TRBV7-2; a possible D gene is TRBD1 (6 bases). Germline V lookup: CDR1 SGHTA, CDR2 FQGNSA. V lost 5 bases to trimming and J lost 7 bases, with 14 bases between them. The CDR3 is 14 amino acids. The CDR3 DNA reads TGTGCCAGCAGCCCCCAGTGGGACATCGGGGAGCTGTTTTTT. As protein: CASSPQWDIGELFF.

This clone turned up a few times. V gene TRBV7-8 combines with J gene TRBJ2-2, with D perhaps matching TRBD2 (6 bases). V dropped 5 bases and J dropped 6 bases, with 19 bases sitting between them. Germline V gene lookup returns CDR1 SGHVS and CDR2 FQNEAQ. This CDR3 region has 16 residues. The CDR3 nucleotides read TGTGCCAGCAGCGTAAACCGGGACTGGGGATCCGGGGAGCTGTTTTTT. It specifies CASSVNRDWGSGELFF. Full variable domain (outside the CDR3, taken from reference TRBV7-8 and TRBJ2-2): GAGVSQSPRYKVAKRGQDVALRCDPISGHVSLFWYQQALGQGPEFLTYFQNEAQLDKSGLPSDRFFAERPEGSVSTLKIQRTQQEDSAVYLCASSVNRDWGSGELFFGEGSRLTVL.

CDR3 region: CASSSSGDLGTGHTDTQYF. In DNA, the CDR3 is TGCGCCAGCAGCTCGAGTGGAGATCTAGGGACAGGGCACACAGATACGCAGTATTTT. This chain links TRBV5-1 with TRBJ2-3; 9 bases line up with TRBD1. J lost 2 bases, V lost 3 bases, and 16 bases had no gene match. The CDR3 runs 19 residues. CDR1 SGHRS and CDR2 YFSETQ come from the germline V gene.

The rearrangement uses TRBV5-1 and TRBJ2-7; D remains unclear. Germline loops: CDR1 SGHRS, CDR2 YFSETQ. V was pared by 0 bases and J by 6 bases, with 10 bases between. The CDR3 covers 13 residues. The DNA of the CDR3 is TGCGCCAGCAGCTTGGCCGAAGGTGGCGAGCAGTACTTC. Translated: CASSLAEGGEQYF.

CDR3 bases: TGTGCCAGCAGCCCACGTGGCTACGAGCAGTACTTC. Its translation is CASSPRGYEQYF. The chain carries TRBV5-6 and TRBJ2-7; D uncertain. The CDR3 has 12 residues. V gave up 4 bases and J gave up 3 bases, with 8 bases separating them. From germline, CDR1 is SGHDT and CDR2 YYEEEE.

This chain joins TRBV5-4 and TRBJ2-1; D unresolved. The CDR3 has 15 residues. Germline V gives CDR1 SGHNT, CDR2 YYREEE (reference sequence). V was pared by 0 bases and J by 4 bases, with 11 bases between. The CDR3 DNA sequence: TGTGCCAGCAGCTTGGCCGGTGGGCTTTACAATGAGCAGTTCTTC. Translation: CASSLAGGLYNEQFF.

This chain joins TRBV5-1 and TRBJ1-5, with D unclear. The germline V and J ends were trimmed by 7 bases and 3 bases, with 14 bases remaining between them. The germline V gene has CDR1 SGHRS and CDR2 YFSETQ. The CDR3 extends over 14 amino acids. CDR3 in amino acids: CASLWLAPNQPQHF. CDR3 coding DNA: TGCGCCAGCCTTTGGCTCGCTCCCAATCAGCCCCAGCATTTT.

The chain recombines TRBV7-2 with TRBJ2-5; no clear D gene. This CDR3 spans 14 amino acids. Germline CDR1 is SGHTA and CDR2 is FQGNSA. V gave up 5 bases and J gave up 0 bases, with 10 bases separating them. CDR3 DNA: TGTGCCAGCAGCCTCCTGGGGTACCAAGAGACCCAGTACTTC. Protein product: CASSLLGYQETQYF. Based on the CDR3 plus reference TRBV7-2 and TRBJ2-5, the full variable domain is GAGVSQSPSNKVTEKGKDVELRCDPISGHTALYWYRQSLGQGLEFLIYFQGNSAPDKSGLPSDRFSAERTGGSVSTLTIQRTQQEDSAVYLCASSLLGYQETQYFGPGTRLLVL.

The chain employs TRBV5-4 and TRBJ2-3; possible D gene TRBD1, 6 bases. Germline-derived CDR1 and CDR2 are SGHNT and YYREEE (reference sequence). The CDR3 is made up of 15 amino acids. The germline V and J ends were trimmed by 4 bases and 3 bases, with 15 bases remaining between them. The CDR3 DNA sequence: TGTGCCAGCAGCCCTTGGGGCAGGGGTACAGATACGCAGTATTTT. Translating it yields CASSPWGRGTDTQYF.

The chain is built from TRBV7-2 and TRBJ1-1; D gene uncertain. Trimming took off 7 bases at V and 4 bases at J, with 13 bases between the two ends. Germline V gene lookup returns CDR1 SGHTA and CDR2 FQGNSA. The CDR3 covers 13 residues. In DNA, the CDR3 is TGTGCCAGCACCCCCCAATCGGGCACTGAAGCTTTCTTT. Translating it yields CASTPQSGTEAFF.

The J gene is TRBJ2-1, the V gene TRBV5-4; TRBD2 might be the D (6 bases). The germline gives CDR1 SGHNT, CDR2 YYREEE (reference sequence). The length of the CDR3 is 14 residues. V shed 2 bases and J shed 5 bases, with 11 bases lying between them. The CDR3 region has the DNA TGTGCCAGCAGCTTTGAGCGGGCAGACAATGAGCAGTTCTTC. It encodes CASSFERADNEQFF.

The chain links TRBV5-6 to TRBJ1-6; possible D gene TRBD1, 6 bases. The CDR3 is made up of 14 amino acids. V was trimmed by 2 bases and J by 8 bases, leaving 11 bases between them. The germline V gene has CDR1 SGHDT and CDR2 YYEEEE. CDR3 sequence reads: CASSFERGDSPLHF. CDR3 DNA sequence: TGTGCCAGCAGCTTTGAGAGGGGGGATTCACCCCTCCACTTT.

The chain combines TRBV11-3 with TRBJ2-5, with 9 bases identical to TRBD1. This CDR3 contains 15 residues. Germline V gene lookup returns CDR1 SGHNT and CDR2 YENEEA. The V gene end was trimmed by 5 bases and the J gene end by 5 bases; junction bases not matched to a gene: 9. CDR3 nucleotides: TGTGCCAGCAGCCCGCGGACAGGGGAAGGCGAGACCCAGTACTTC. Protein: CASSPRTGEGETQYF.